The 19 T cell receptor beta chains reported below all come from one sample, sequenced in a study of radiotherapy plus CTLA-4 blockade in lung cancer. Sequencing used immunoSEQ multiplex PCR; TCRdb keeps in-frame clones, though not all of them. The data contain approximately 82,000 clones, around 83% of them singletons. The sample was peripheral blood, taken from a patient treated with radiotherapy plus ipilimumab. These receptors all stem from a human donor with non-small cell lung cancer that progressed on radiotherapy plus ipilimumab.

The rearrangement uses TRBV10-2 and TRBJ1-5; D unclear. Germline-derived CDR1 and CDR2 are WSHSY and SAAADI. The CDR3 loop spans 13 amino acids. The V end was cut by 5 bases, the J end by 9 bases, with 14 bases between. This CDR3 is CASSPQAVAPQHF. CDR3 in DNA: TGCGCCAGCAGTCCCCAAGCTGTCGCGCCCCAGCATTTT.

The V and J genes are TRBV19 and TRBJ1-2; 8 bases are shared with TRBD1. V was pared by 7 bases and J by 7 bases, with 5 bases of the junction left unmatched. The CDR3 runs to 12 residues. Germline lookup yields CDR1 LNHDA and CDR2 SQIVND (reference sequence). As DNA, the CDR3 is TGTGCCAGTACCCGGACAGGGTTTGGCTACACCTTC. This translates into CASTRTGFGYTF.

About this clone: Within the sample, other DNA sequences also encode this same CDR3. The J gene is TRBJ2-3, the V gene TRBV7-3; D tentatively fits TRBD1 or TRBD2 (5 bases each). Germline lookup yields CDR1 SGHTA and CDR2 FQGTGA. The CDR3 sequence is 16 residues long. Trimming removed 8 bases at V and 4 bases at J, with 22 bases between. CDR3 DNA sequence: TGTGCCAGCCACCCCGGTCCCGGGACGGGGTCAGATACGCAGTATTTT. This gives the protein CASHPGPGTGSDTQYF.

The chain employs TRBV19 and TRBJ1-5, with TRBD1 matching 10 bases. The V and J ends lost 6 bases and 6 bases, in that order; junction bases with no gene match: 8. This CDR3 is built from 15 residues. Germline V gene data show CDR1 as LNHDA and CDR2 as SQIVND (reference sequence). The CDR3 nucleotides read TGTGCCAGTAGGGACTCCGGGACAGGGGCTCAGCCCCAGCATTTT. Amino acids: CASRDSGTGAQPQHF.

This chain uses TRBV4-3 with TRBJ1-1, with D perhaps TRBD1 (5 bases). The CDR3 is 14 residues long. CDR1 LGHNA and CDR2 YSLEER come from the germline V gene. Trimming stripped 6 bases from V and 1 base from J, with 12 bases between. As DNA, the CDR3 is TGCGCCAGCAGAAGGGGAGGAGGGAACACTGAAGCTTTCTTT. Amino acids: CASRRGGGNTEAFF.

The gene calls are TRBV6-5 and TRBJ2-2; D gene uncertain. There are 13 residues in the CDR3. Trimming removed 6 bases from V and 9 bases from J, with 14 bases in between. Germline CDR1 reads MNHEY; CDR2 reads SVGAGI. DNA of the CDR3: TGTGCCAGCAGCCACGACGCTCAGAGGGAGCTGTTTTTT. Its translation: CASSHDAQRELFF.

The rearrangement links TRBV2 to TRBJ2-4; 7 bases map to TRBD1. The CDR3 extends over 17 amino acids. V was pared by 3 bases and J by 0 bases, with 8 bases of the junction left unmatched. In germline, CDR1 is SNHLY, CDR2 FYNNEI. This CDR3 reads CASSESQGSLAKNIQYF. The CDR3 DNA sequence: TGTGCCAGCAGTGAGTCACAGGGGTCCTTAGCCAAAAACATTCAGTACTTC. The full variable domain, completed using reference TRBV2 and TRBJ2-4, is EPEVTQTPSHQVTQMGQEVILRCVPISNHLYFYWYRQILGQKVEFLVSFYNNEISEKSEIFDDQFSVERPDGSNFTLKIRSTKLEDSAMYFCASSESQGSLAKNIQYFGAGTRLSVL.

J is TRBJ2-2 and V is TRBV29-1, with D unclear. The ends were cut back, 4 bases at V and 4 bases at J, with 7 bases in the middle. This CDR3 has 12 amino acids. Germline assignment: CDR1 SQVTM and CDR2 ANQGSEA. CDR3: CSVARSTGELFF. CDR3 in DNA: TGCAGCGTTGCCAGGTCCACCGGGGAGCTGTTTTTT.

The chain has TRBV2 and TRBJ1-5; weak D call: TRBD1 (6 bases). The length of the CDR3 is 13 residues. CDR1 is SNHLY, CDR2 FYNNEI, per germline. The ends were cut back, 11 bases at V and 0 bases at J, with 11 bases in the middle. The CDR3 DNA reads as TGTGCCGGAGGGGGGGTTAGCAATCAGCCCCAGCATTTT. It codes for CAGGGVSNQPQHF.

This clone was seen a handful of times. The V call is TRBV6-1, the J call TRBJ2-5; D is perhaps TRBD1 (5 bases). The CDR3 runs 14 residues. Germline V CDR1 and CDR2: MNHNS, SASEGT. V lost 1 base and J lost 5, with 11 bases in between. Written as DNA, the CDR3 is TGTGCCAGCAGTGAAGGGACAACCAAGGAGACCCAGTACTTC. Residues: CASSEGTTKETQYF.

The chain has TRBV6-5 and TRBJ1-2, with D tentatively TRBD1 (5 bases). This CDR3 spans 14 amino acids. V was pared by 2 bases and J by 1 base, with 8 bases between. Germline lookup yields CDR1 MNHEY and CDR2 SVGAGI. The CDR3 reads CASSYRQINYGYTF. The DNA of the CDR3 is TGTGCCAGCAGTTACCGACAGATTAACTATGGCTACACCTTC.

The CDR3 is CASSSPRQGASNGYTF. DNA for the CDR3: TGTGCCAGCAGTTCACCCCGACAGGGGGCTAGCAATGGCTACACCTTC. The chain links TRBV27 to TRBJ1-2; 10 nucleotides agree with TRBD1. This CDR3 spans 16 amino acids. Unmatched junction bases numbered 11, after V lost 4 bases and J lost 6 bases. Germline assignment: CDR1 MNHEY and CDR2 SMNVEV (reference sequence).

The chain has TRBV10-3 and TRBJ2-3; weak D call: TRBD2 (6 bases). Germline V gene sequence: CDR1 ENHRY, CDR2 SYGVKD. V lost 5 bases to trimming and J lost 3 bases, with 21 bases between them. There are 17 residues in the CDR3. The DNA for the CDR3 is TGTGCCATCAGTTTGAATCGGGAGTGGTTGTTGACAGATACGCAGTATTTT. It yields the protein CAISLNREWLLTDTQYF.

The chain links TRBV6-5 to TRBJ1-1; no clear D. The CDR3 contains 16 residues. Trimming removed 1 base at V and 0 bases at J, with 12 bases between. Looked up from germline, CDR1 is MNHEY and CDR2 is SVGAGI. The CDR3 region has the DNA TGTGCCAGCAGTTACTTAGGGCGGATCATGAACACTGAAGCTTTCTTT. Amino acid sequence: CASSYLGRIMNTEAFF.

Only one count was recorded for this clone. V and J are TRBV6-5 and TRBJ2-5, with D perhaps matching TRBD1 (5 bases). The ends were cut back, 4 bases at V and 11 bases at J, with 23 bases in the middle. Germline V CDR1 and CDR2: MNHEY, SVGAGI. The CDR3 spans 15 residues. CDR3 sequence (DNA): TGTGCCAGCAGTTCCCCCCGGACCAGGGTAGTAGAGCAGTACTTC. Translating gives CASSSPRTRVVEQYF.

This clone was counted a single time. This chain uses TRBV18 with TRBJ2-7; perhaps TRBD2 as D (6 bases). CDR1 is KGHSH and CDR2 is LQKENI in the germline V gene. This CDR3 is built from 15 residues. Trimming left V 9 bases short and J 3 bases short, with 21 bases between. CDR3 nucleotides: TGTGCCAGTCATCGCGGGACCCCGGGCATCTACGAGCAGTACTTC. Its translation is CASHRGTPGIYEQYF.

The chain recombines TRBV7-9 with TRBJ1-1; 7 nucleotides line up with TRBD1. CDR1 is SEHNR and CDR2 is FQNEAQ in the germline V gene (reference sequence). V shed 1 base and J 11 bases; nucleotides not matched to a gene: 7. CDR3 size: 13 residues. The CDR3 loop reads CASSLGYRDSAFF. The CDR3 region has the DNA TGTGCCAGCAGCTTAGGTTACAGGGACAGTGCTTTCTTT.

This clone came up once. This sequence joins TRBV19 and TRBJ2-5, with D possibly being TRBD1 (5 bases). V lost 3 bases and J lost 5, with 10 bases in between. Germline CDR1 and CDR2: LNHDA and SQIVND (reference sequence). The CDR3 consists of 13 residues. This CDR3 reads CASSITGGETQYF. The CDR3 DNA reads as TGTGCCAGTAGTATCACAGGCGGTGAGACCCAGTACTTC.

CDR3 bases: TGTGCCAGCAGCTCCTCTAGCGGGATCCCTTTGTGGTTCTTC. Its protein is CASSSSSGIPLWFF. The J gene is TRBJ2-1, the V gene TRBV5-5; the match to TRBD2 covers 9 bases. CDR3 length equals 14 residues. The trim removed 3 bases at V and 15 bases at J, leaving 13 bases unmatched. Germline CDR1 reads SGHKS; CDR2 reads YYEKEE (reference sequence).